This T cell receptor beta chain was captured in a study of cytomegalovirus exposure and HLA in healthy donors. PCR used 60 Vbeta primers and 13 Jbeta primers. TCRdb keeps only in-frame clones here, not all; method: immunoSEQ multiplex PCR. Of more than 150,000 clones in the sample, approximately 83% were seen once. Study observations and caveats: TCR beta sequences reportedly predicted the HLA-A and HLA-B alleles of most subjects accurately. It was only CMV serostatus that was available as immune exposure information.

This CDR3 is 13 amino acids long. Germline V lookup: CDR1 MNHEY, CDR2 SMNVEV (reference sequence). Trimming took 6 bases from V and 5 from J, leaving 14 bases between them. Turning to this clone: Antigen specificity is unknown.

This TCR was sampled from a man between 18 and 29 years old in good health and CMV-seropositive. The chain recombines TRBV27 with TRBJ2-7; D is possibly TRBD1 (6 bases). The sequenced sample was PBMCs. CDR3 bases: TGTGCCAGCAGAAGTACAGGGTTCCACGAGCAGTACTTC. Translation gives CASRSTGFHEQYF.